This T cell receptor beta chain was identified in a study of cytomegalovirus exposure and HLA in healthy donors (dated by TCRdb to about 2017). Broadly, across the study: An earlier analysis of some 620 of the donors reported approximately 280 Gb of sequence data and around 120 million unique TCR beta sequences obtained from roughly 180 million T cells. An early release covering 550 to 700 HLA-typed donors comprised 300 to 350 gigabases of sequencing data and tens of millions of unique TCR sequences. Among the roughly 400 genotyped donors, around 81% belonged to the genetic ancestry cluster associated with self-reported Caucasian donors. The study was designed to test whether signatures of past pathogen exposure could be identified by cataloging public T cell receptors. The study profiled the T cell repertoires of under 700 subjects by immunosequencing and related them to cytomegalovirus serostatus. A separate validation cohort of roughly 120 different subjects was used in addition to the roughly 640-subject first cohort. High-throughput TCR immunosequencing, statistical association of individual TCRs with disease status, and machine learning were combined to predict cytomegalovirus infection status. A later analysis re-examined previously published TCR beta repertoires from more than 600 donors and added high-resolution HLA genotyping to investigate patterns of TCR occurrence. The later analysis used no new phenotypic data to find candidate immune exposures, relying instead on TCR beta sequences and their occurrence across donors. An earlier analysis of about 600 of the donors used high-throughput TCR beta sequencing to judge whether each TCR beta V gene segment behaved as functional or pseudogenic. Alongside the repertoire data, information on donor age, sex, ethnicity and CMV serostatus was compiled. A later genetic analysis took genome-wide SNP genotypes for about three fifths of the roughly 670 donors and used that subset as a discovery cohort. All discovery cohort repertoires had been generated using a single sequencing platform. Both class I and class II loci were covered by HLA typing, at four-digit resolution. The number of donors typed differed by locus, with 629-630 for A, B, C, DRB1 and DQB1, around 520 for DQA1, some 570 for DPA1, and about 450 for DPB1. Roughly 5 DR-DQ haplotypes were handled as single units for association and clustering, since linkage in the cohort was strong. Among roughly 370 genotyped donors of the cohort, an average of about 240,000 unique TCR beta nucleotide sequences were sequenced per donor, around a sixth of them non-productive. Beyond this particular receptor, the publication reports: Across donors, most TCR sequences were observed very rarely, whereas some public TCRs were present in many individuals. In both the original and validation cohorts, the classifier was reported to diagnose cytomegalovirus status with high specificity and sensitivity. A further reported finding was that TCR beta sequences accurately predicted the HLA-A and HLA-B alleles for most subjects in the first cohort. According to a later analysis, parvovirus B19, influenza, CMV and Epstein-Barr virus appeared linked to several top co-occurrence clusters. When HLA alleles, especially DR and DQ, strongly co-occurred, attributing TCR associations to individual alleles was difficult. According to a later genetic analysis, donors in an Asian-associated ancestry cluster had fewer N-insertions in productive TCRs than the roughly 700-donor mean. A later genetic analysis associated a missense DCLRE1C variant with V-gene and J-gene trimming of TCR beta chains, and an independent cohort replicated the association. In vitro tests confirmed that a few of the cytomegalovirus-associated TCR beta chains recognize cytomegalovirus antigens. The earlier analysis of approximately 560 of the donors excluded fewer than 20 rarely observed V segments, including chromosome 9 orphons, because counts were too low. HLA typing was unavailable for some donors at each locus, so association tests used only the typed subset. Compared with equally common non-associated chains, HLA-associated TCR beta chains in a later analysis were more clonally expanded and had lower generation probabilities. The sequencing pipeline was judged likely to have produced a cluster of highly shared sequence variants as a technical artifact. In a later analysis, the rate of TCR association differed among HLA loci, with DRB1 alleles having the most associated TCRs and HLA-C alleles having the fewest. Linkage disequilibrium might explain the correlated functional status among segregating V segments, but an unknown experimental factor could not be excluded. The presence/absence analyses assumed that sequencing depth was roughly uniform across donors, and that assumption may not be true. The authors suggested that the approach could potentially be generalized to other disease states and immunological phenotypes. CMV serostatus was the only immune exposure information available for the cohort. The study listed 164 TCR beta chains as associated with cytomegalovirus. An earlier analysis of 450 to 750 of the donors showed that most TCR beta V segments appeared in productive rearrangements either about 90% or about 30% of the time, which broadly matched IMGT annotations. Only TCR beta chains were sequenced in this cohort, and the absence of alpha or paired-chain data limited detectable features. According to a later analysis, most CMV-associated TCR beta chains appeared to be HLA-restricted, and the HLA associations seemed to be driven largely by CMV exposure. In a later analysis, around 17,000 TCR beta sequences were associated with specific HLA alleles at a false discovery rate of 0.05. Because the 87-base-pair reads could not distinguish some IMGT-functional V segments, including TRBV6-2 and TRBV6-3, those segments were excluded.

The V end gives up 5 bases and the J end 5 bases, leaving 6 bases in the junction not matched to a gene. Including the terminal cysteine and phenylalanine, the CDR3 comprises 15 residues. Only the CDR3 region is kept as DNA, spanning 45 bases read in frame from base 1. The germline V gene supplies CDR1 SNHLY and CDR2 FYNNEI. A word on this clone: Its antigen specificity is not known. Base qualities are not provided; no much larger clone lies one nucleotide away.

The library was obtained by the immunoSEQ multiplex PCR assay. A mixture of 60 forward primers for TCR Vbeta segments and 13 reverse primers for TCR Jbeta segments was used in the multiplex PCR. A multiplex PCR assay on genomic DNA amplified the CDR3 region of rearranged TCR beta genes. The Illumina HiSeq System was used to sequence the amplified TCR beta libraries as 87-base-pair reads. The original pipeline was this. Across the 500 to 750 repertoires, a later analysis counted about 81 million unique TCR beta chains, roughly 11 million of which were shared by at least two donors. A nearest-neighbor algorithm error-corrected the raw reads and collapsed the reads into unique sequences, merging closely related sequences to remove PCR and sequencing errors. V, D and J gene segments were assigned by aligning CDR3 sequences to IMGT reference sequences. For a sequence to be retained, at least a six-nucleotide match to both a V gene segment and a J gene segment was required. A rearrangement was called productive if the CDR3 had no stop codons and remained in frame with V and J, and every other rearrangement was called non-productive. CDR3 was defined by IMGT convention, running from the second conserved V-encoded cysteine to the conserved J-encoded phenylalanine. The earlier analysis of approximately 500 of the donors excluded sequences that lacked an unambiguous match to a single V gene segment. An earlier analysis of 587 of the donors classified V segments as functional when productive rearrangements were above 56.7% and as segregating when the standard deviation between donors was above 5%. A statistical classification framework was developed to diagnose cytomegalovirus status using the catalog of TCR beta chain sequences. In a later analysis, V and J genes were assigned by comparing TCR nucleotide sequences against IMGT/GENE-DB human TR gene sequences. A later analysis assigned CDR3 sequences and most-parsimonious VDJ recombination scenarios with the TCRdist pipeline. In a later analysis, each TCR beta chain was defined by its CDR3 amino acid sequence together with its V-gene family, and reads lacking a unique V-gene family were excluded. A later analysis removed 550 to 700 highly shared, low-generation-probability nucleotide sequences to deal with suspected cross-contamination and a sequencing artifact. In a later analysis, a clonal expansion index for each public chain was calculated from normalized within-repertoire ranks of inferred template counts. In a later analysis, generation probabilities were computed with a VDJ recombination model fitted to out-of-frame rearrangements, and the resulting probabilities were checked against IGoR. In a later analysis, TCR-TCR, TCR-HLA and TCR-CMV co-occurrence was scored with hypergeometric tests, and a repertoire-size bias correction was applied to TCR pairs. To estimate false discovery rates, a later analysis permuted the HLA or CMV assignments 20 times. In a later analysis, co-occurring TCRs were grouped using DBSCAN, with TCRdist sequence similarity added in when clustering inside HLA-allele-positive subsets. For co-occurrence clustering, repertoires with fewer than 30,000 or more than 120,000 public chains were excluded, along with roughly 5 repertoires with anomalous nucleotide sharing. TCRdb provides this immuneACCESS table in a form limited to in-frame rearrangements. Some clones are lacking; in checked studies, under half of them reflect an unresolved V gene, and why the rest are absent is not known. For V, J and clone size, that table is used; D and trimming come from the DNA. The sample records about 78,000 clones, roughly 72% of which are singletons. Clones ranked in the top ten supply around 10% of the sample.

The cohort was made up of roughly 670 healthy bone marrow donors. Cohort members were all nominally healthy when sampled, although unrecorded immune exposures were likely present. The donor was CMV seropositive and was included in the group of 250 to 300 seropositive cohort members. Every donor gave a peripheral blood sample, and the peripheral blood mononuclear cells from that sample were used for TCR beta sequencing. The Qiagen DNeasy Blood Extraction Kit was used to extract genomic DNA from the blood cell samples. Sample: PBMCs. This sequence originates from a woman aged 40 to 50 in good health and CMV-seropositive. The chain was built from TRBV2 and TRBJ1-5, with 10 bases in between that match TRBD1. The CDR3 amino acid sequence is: CASSWTGGGDQPQHF. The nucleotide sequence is TGTGCCAGCAGTTGGACAGGGGGAGGGGATCAGCCCCAGCATTTT.